This is a list of T cell receptor beta chains from one sample in a study of T cells expressing NK-cell markers. From the 5' RACE reads, TCRdb lists one entry per CDR3 protein and no DNA. The sample spans 300,000 to 500,000 distinct CDR3 sequences; the ten largest clones claim about 11%. Input material: blood T cells: a sorted CD56 or NKG2C T cell subset, CD4+ or CD8+ T cells, or bulk PBMC T cells (not recorded which). The receptors here all came from a woman between 45 and 65 years old in good health. Each CDR3 is given with its conserved first and last residue.

V	J	CDR3
TRBV5-1	TRBJ1-1	CASRDPRNTEAFF
TRBV20-1	TRBJ2-3	CSAEGVRDTQYF
TRBV7-9	TRBJ2-1	CASSRGLAGLYNEQFF
TRBV6-1	TRBJ1-6	CASSTGTKDSPLHF
TRBV6-2/TRBV6-3	TRBJ1-2	CASKSTTAIYGYTF
TRBV7-3	TRBJ2-1	CASSSRGSGRGYNEQFF
TRBV29-1	TRBJ2-5	CSVPTQGIETQYF
TRBV6-6	TRBJ1-1	CASSRRSRPEAFF
TRBV20-1	TRBJ2-1	CSARNLAGVSSYNEQFF
TRBV20-1	TRBJ2-1	CSAILAGLLNEQFF
TRBV20-1	TRBJ2-5	CSAQTLAGVVRETQYF
TRBV12-3/TRBV12-4	TRBJ1-1	CASTAGRRVAFF
TRBV6-1	TRBJ2-6	CASSEGNHGANVLTF
TRBV5-1	TRBJ2-6	CASSFSPTSKSGANVLTF
TRBV29-1	TRBJ1-2	CSVEEYGTGYYGYTF
TRBV20-1	TRBJ2-1	CSARDPGTSGMYEQFF
TRBV5-1	TRBJ1-4	CASSFIQGSTEKLFF
TRBV12-3/TRBV12-4	TRBJ2-2	CASTTRGQGTGELFF
TRBV20-1	TRBJ2-1	CSALTSGRASYNEQFF
TRBV7-2	TRBJ1-2	CAGAGGWGYTF
TRBV10-3	TRBJ2-3	CAISEQVSDTQYF
TRBV6-1	TRBJ1-6	CASMGGHYNSPLHF
TRBV10-3	TRBJ2-5	CAISAAGEETQYF
TRBV19	TRBJ2-2	CASSPPRGSNTGELFF
TRBV29-1	TRBJ2-1	CSVRRGLKGGYNEQFF
TRBV29-1	TRBJ1-1	CSGAGGTEAFF
TRBV24-1	TRBJ2-1	CATSDLGRQFF
TRBV12-3/TRBV12-4	TRBJ2-7	CASSHPQLGSYEQYF
TRBV10-3	TRBJ2-1	CAISPQASMGEQFF
TRBV11-2	TRBJ2-3	CASSDRLAGVPDTQYF
TRBV20-1	TRBJ2-7	CSARQPGQGKEQYF
TRBV27	TRBJ2-2	CASSLSTGVGGELFF
TRBV6-5	TRBJ2-3	CASSYTPGLSLADTQYF
TRBV27	TRBJ1-5	CASSLSGTSFQPQHF
TRBV12-5	TRBJ1-1	CASGGLSNTEAFF
TRBV12-3/TRBV12-4	TRBJ2-6	CASQDSSGANVLTF
TRBV3-1	TRBJ2-7	CASSQDRSEQYF
TRBV2	TRBJ2-3	CASSDLRLAGDTDTQYF
TRBV30	TRBJ2-5	CAFDRVGVEETQYF
TRBV4-1	TRBJ2-5	CASSTQGGRETQYF